This T cell receptor (beta chain) was captured in a study of CD8 T cells in Susac syndrome. Reverse transcription of about 0.45 to 1 ug RNA was carried out with random hexamers. Amplification of the TCR beta CDR3 was carried out by immunoSEQ multiplex PCR, which spanned a total of 54 Vbeta and 13 Jbeta segments. TCRdb itself ran the immunoSEQ multiplex PCR reads through MiXCR, one entry per CDR3 protein. The data hold roughly 300,000 distinct CDR3 sequences, with roughly 84% observed a single time. Sequencing of TCR beta was performed on blood CD8+ and CD4+ T cells. It was treatment-naive patients with stable or active relapsing-remitting disease who made up the multiple sclerosis controls. TEMRA cells were FACS-enriched and CD8+ and CD4+ T cells negatively isolated. With V trimmed by 9 bases and J by 5 bases, 11 bases remained unmatched. CDR1 and CDR2 (germline): ENHRY, SYGVKD. CDR3 length: 14 amino acids.

Sequencing used CD8+ T cells from PBMCs. This receptor was identified in a human donor with multiple sclerosis. The rearrangement links TRBV10-3 to TRBJ2-3; 7 bases map to TRBD1. The DNA for the CDR3 is TGTGCCATTCTTCAGCCGTCAGGGGGAGATACGCAGTATTTT. As protein: CAILQPSGGDTQYF.